The 11 T cell receptor beta chains below come from one sample, sequenced in a study of follicular helper T cells after annual influenza vaccination. Clones were read by immunoSEQ multiplex PCR, and TCRdb kept only the in-frame ones, dropping some. The sample includes approximately 30,000 clones, approximately 81% of them seen just once. Time point indicated: 2014-2015 season, pre-vaccination. Sequenced here: CXCR5+ CD38- circulating T follicular helper cells from blood, sampled on the day of influenza vaccination. Noted subset: circulating Tfh, non-naive CD4+CXCR5+PD-1+ (ICOS+CD38+ or ICOS-CD38-). The receptors come from an adult who received the influenza vaccine.

The chain employs TRBV7-7 and TRBJ1-4, with D unclear. This CDR3 is built from 12 residues. Per germline, CDR1 SSHAT and CDR2 FNYEAQ (reference sequence). CDR3 coding DNA: TGTGCTGTCACTAGCGGGTATGAAAAACTGTTTTTT. This gives the protein CAVTSGYEKLFF. Full variable domain (missing parts from reference TRBV7-7 and TRBJ1-4): GAGVSQSPRYKVTKRGQDVTLRCDPISSHATLYWYQQALGQGPEFLTYFNYEAQPDKSGLPSDRFSAERPEGSISTLTIQRTEQRDSAMYRCAVTSGYEKLFFGSGTQLSVL.

DNA for the CDR3: TGTGCCAGCAGCCAAGAAGGACTAAACACCTACAATGAGCAGTTCTTC. It translates to CASSQEGLNTYNEQFF. The chain joins TRBV14 to TRBJ2-1; perhaps TRBD2 as D (6 bases). Germline CDR1 SGHDN, CDR2 FVKESK. The CDR3 sequence is 16 residues long. Trimming took off 0 bases at V and 2 bases at J, with 11 bases between the two ends.

V usage is TRBV5-4 and J usage is TRBJ2-5; tentatively, D is TRBD2 (5 bases). CDR1 is SGHNT, CDR2 YYREEE, per germline (reference sequence). The CDR3 is 15 amino acids. The V and J ends lost 3 bases and 0 bases respectively, with 12 bases between them. In nucleotides, the CDR3 is TGTGCCAGCAGCTCATATACCGGGAACCAAGAGACCCAGTACTTC. Protein product: CASSSYTGNQETQYF.

The chain recombines TRBV7-2 with TRBJ1-3; perhaps TRBD1 as D (6 bases). The CDR3 covers 13 residues. Trimming removed 5 bases from V and 7 bases from J, with 12 bases in between. Germline CDR1 and CDR2: SGHTA and FQGNSA. As DNA, the CDR3 is TGTGCCAGCAGCCTCACAGGGTTTAACACCATATATTTT. Protein: CASSLTGFNTIYF.

V usage is TRBV10-3 and J usage is TRBJ2-3; maybe TRBD1 (5 bases). The V gene lost 2 bases and the J gene lost 6 bases, with 15 bases spanning the gap. CDR1 and CDR2 (germline): ENHRY, SYGVKD. The CDR3 runs to 15 residues. CDR3 sequence (DNA): TGTGCCATCAGTGAGCGAGGCAGGGTTTCGGATACGCAGTATTTT. Translation: CAISERGRVSDTQYF.

A word on this clone: The sample holds other DNA sequences that translate to the same CDR3. The J gene is TRBJ2-3, the V gene TRBV28; the D is unclear. Germline CDR1 reads MDHEN; CDR2 reads SYDVKM. With 3 bases removed from V and 4 bases from J, the gap between germline ends came to 5 bases. This CDR3 has 12 residues. In DNA form, the CDR3 reads TGTGCCAGCAGTTTTCTCGCAGATACGCAGTATTTT. This encodes CASSFLADTQYF.

The chain combines TRBV7-9 with TRBJ2-2; TRBD1 matches 11 bases. The V gene's germline CDR1 is SEHNR and CDR2 FQNEAQ (reference sequence). The CDR3 runs 14 residues. J lost 10 bases, V lost 4 bases, and 5 bases had no gene match. CDR3 sequence: CASSSGTGGEELFF. Here the CDR3 DNA reads TGTGCCAGCAGCTCCGGGACAGGGGGTGAGGAGCTGTTTTTT.

The chain carries TRBV28 and TRBJ1-1; 9 nucleotides match TRBD1. The CDR3 is 14 residues long. CDR1 MDHEN and CDR2 SYDVKM come from the germline V gene. V shed 8 bases, J shed 5 bases, and the junction held 9 bases outside the gene matches. The DNA for the CDR3 is TGTGCCAGCCGGGTCCGGGACAGGGCTACTGAAGCTTTCTTT. Amino acid sequence: CASRVRDRATEAFF.

The gene calls are TRBV28 and TRBJ1-5; possibly TRBD1 for D (6 bases). Trimming removed 7 bases from V and 7 bases from J, with 17 bases in between. The CDR3 loop spans 14 amino acids. Per the germline V gene, CDR1 is MDHEN and CDR2 is SYDVKM. CDR3 nucleotide sequence: TGTGCCAGCAACCAGGGGAGACGCGGGCAGCCCCAGCATTTT. This codes for CASNQGRRGQPQHF.

The gene calls are TRBV28 and TRBJ2-7; D unclear. Per germline, CDR1 MDHEN and CDR2 SYDVKM. Trimming removed 5 bases at V and 0 bases at J, with 8 bases between. The CDR3 has 13 amino acids. CDR3 DNA: TGTGCCAGCAGTGGGCAGGACTCCTACGAGCAGTACTTC. It translates to CASSGQDSYEQYF.

V and J are TRBV18 and TRBJ2-3; weak D call: TRBD1 (5 bases). Germline lookup yields CDR1 KGHSH and CDR2 LQKENI. The V and J ends lost 2 bases and 0 bases respectively, with 12 bases between them. This CDR3 comprises 16 residues. This CDR3 reads CASSPYGRASTDTQYF. DNA of the CDR3: TGTGCCAGCTCACCATACGGCAGGGCCAGCACAGATACGCAGTATTTT. Based on the CDR3 plus reference TRBV18 and TRBJ2-3, the full variable domain is NAGVMQNPRHLVRRRGQEARLRCSPMKGHSHVYWYRQLPEEGLKFMVYLQKENIIDESGMPKERFSAEFPKEGPSILRIQQVVRGDSAAYFCASSPYGRASTDTQYFGPGTRLTVL.